The 16 T cell receptor beta chains below come from one sample, sequenced in a study of blood T cell repertoires in COVID-19. Measured with immunoSEQ multiplex PCR; TCRdb has only the in-frame clones, and not every one. The sample lists about 74,000 clones; 70% to 80% were seen once. Sequenced: peripheral blood. These receptors were collected from a man aged 70-80 years with acute or convalescent COVID-19.

This rearrangement joins TRBV10-3 to TRBJ2-1; D remains ambiguous. Deletions cut 0 bases from V and 7 bases from J, with 7 bases between. CDR1 and CDR2 (germline): ENHRY, SYGVKD. The CDR3 is made up of 13 amino acids. CDR3 protein: CAISESLENEQFF. CDR3 sequence (DNA): TGTGCCATCAGTGAGTCGTTGGAGAATGAGCAGTTCTTC.

The V call is TRBV4-1, the J call TRBJ2-3; tentative D call: TRBD2 (5 bases). Germline CDR1 is MGHRA and CDR2 is YSYEKL. CDR3 length: 17 residues. V was shortened by 0 bases and J by 0 bases, with 13 bases between the two germline ends. CDR3 in amino acids: CASSQERAWPSTDTQYF. The CDR3 DNA follows: TGCGCCAGCAGCCAAGAGCGGGCGTGGCCTAGCACAGATACGCAGTATTTT.

The chain links TRBV11-1 to TRBJ1-1; TRBD1 matches 7 bases. Trimming at V came to 7 bases and at J to 8 bases, leaving 7 bases not matched to a gene. This CDR3 spans 12 amino acids. Looked up from germline, CDR1 is SGHAT and CDR2 is FQDESV (reference sequence). This CDR3 is CASTLGTAEAFF. In DNA, the CDR3 is TGTGCCAGCACCCTCGGGACAGCGGAAGCTTTCTTT.

CDR3 region: CASSAGTSGRIDEQFF. The DNA of the CDR3 is TGTGCCAGCAGCGCCGGGACTAGCGGGAGGATAGATGAGCAGTTCTTC. The V gene is TRBV7-9, the J gene TRBJ2-1, with TRBD2 matching 15 bases. J was trimmed by 8 bases and V by 5 bases; bases with no gene match: 7. Germline V CDR1 and CDR2: SEHNR, FQNEAQ (reference sequence). This CDR3 comprises 16 residues.

The V and J genes are TRBV28 and TRBJ1-4; tentative D call: TRBD1 (5 bases). Germline V gene sequence: CDR1 MDHEN, CDR2 SYDVKM. V was cut by 4 bases and J by 8 bases, with 17 bases left in between. This CDR3 contains 15 residues. The CDR3 coding sequence is TGTGCCAGCAGTTCCCCTTCGGGGGTTCGCGAAAAACTGTTTTTT. Protein: CASSSPSGVREKLFF.

The chain carries TRBV18 and TRBJ2-1; 10 bases are a match to TRBD2. Germline loops: CDR1 KGHSH, CDR2 LQKENI. The CDR3 is 15 residues long. V shed 3 bases and J 7 bases; nucleotides not matched to a gene: 6. The CDR3 DNA sequence: TGTGCCAGCTCACCTCAGCCACTAGCGGGAAATGAGCAGTTCTTC. Translated, it gives CASSPQPLAGNEQFF. The variable domain in full, with the rest retrieved from reference TRBV18 and TRBJ2-1, is NAGVMQNPRHLVRRRGQEARLRCSPMKGHSHVYWYRQLPEEGLKFMVYLQKENIIDESGMPKERFSAEFPKEGPSILRIQQVVRGDSAAYFCASSPQPLAGNEQFFGPGTRLTVL.

This chain uses TRBV18 with TRBJ2-1; a possible D gene is TRBD2 (5 bases). The CDR3 loop spans 17 amino acids. V was shortened by 1 base and J by 8 bases, with 21 bases between the two germline ends. Germline V CDR1 and CDR2: KGHSH, LQKENI. The CDR3 spells CASSPRTPILGVDEQFF. CDR3 DNA: TGTGCCAGCTCACCACGGACTCCGATCCTTGGAGTCGATGAGCAGTTCTTC.

The genes are TRBV10-1 and TRBJ2-3; D is ambiguous. The ends were cut back, 2 bases at V and 1 base at J, with 10 bases in the middle. CDR1 is WNHNN, CDR2 SYGVQD, per germline (reference sequence). The CDR3 spans 15 residues. The CDR3 DNA sequence: TGCGCCAGCAGTGAGAGGCCTGGAGGCACAGATACGCAGTATTTT. The encoded protein is CASSERPGGTDTQYF.

CDR3 sequence: CASSPQRQGANSPLHF. DNA for the CDR3: TGCGCCAGCAGCCCGCAACGACAGGGGGCGAATTCACCCCTCCACTTT. This chain connects TRBV5-1 to TRBJ1-6, with 10 positions matching TRBD1. This CDR3 has 16 amino acids. Germline V gives CDR1 SGHRS, CDR2 YFSETQ. Germline trimming cut 4 bases from V and 7 bases from J; bases unmatched to any gene: 8. The full variable domain, completed using reference TRBV5-1 and TRBJ1-6, is KAGVTQTPRYLIKTRGQQVTLSCSPISGHRSVSWYQQTPGQGLQFLFEYFSETQRNKGNFPGRFSGRQFSNSRSEMNVSTLELGDSALYLCASSPQRQGANSPLHFGNGTRLTVT.

The chain links TRBV10-3 to TRBJ2-1; D remains unclear. With 6 bases removed from V and 8 bases from J, the gap between germline ends came to 14 bases. The germline CDR1 and CDR2 sequences are ENHRY and SYGVKD. This CDR3 has 13 amino acids. The chain's CDR3 is CAISATAVDEQFF. CDR3 nucleotide sequence: TGTGCCATCAGCGCGACTGCCGTAGATGAGCAGTTCTTC.

This clone was recorded at least ten times. The chain carries TRBV24-1 and TRBJ2-5, with 7 bases fitting TRBD1. Germline V gives CDR1 KGHDR, CDR2 SFDVKD. V trimming: 1 base; J trimming: 4 bases; junction bases outside the gene matches: 5. CDR3 length equals 15 residues. The CDR3 is CATSDFDRDGETQYF. CDR3 coding DNA: TGTGCCACCAGTGATTTCGACAGGGACGGAGAGACCCAGTACTTC.

This chain uses TRBV7-8 with TRBJ2-2; D is ambiguous. The V end was cut by 1 base, the J end by 1 base, with 10 bases between. Germline-derived CDR1 and CDR2 are SGHVS and FQNEAQ. This CDR3 is 16 amino acids long. This CDR3 reads CASSLESSGNTGELFF. In nucleotides, the CDR3 is TGTGCCAGCAGCTTAGAGAGTTCGGGGAACACCGGGGAGCTGTTTTTT.

The rearrangement joins TRBV29-1 to TRBJ2-3, with no clear D. V was shortened by 2 bases and J by 7 bases, with 16 bases between the two germline ends. This CDR3 has 14 amino acids. The germline gives CDR1 SQVTM, CDR2 ANQGSEA. The CDR3 protein is CSVEPENRKNTQYF. DNA for the CDR3: TGCAGCGTTGAACCTGAGAACAGAAAAAATACGCAGTATTTT.

The gene calls are TRBV6-1 and TRBJ1-6, with D maybe TRBD1 (5 bases). Germline assignment: CDR1 MNHNS and CDR2 SASEGT. V was pared by 2 bases and J by 9 bases, with 11 bases between. This CDR3 spans 14 amino acids. CDR3 bases: TGTGCCAGCAGTGAAACGGGGGGTAGTTCACCCCTCCACTTT. It yields the protein CASSETGGSSPLHF.

The table lists this clone with a count of one. Written as DNA, the CDR3 is TGTGCCAGTAGTATGGCAGCCTATAATTCACCCCTCCACTTT. Translating gives CASSMAAYNSPLHF. This sequence joins TRBV19 and TRBJ1-6; the D is unclear. This CDR3 has 14 residues. CDR1 and CDR2 (germline): LNHDA, SQIVND (reference sequence). Trimming left V 3 bases short and J 2 bases short, with 5 bases between.

The chain recombines TRBV10-3 with TRBJ2-7, with 10 nucleotides matching TRBD2. J gave up 6 bases and V 5 bases, and 10 bases lay outside the gene matches. The CDR3 sequence is 15 residues long. Germline assignment: CDR1 ENHRY and CDR2 SYGVKD. The CDR3 DNA is TGTGCCATCAGTACCCTAGCGGGAGAGGCCTTCGAGCAGTACTTC. Its translation: CAISTLAGEAFEQYF.